The clone carrying this TCR beta chain has just one count. The antigen is undetermined. The treatment: roughly 19 received Ad26.COV2.S at low or high dose, single or two shots; a few received placebo; per-sample allocation not given. Sampling was done on day 63 after the first vaccine or placebo injection. The data originate from a study of Ad26.COV2.S vaccination and SARS-CoV-2 variants. Overall study results and limits: Researchers cautioned that TCR breadth and depth analyses may have underestimated total T cell responses.

V was cut by 0 bases and J by 6 bases, with 6 bases left in between. The CDR3 is 12 amino acids. Germline V lookup: CDR1 SGDLS, CDR2 YYNGEE. Sequenced by immunoSEQ multiplex PCR; TCRdb stores in-frame clones only, minus some. Of some 640,000 clones listed, roughly 90% are singletons. Here the sequenced sample was peripheral blood, taken in a trial of Ad26.COV2.S vaccine versus placebo. The chain combines TRBV9 with TRBJ1-2; no firm D call. This TCR was sampled from a person aged 18-60 years who received the Ad26.COV2.S COVID-19 vaccine or a placebo. In DNA form, the CDR3 reads TGTGCCAGCAGCGTAGATGGGGATGGCTACACCTTC. Translation gives CASSVDGDGYTF.